Listed below are T cell receptor beta chains from one sample, sequenced in a study of STAT5B mutations in CD4+ large granular lymphocyte leukemia. Method: immunoSEQ multiplex PCR; TCRdb's copy keeps in-frame clones and lacks some. The sample has just over 25,000 clones; 81% are singletons. Sequencing used CD4+ T cells from blood buffy coats. The receptors derive from a human donor in good health. Both conserved end residues are part of each CDR3. A D gene is named only where the DNA matches it firmly. Clone size is not always given. Where it is, it says once, few, many or a class for expanded clones.

CDR3nt: TGTGCCAGTAGTAATGCGGGCGGGGCTGGGGCCAACGTCCTGACTTTC; CDR3aa: CASSNAGGAGANVLTF; abundance: .; j_gene: TRBJ2-6; d_gene: .; v_gene: TRBV19
CDR3nt: TGTGCCAGTAGTATAGAAGTTGGAGACGAGACCCAGTACTTC; CDR3aa: CASSIEVGDETQYF; abundance: .; j_gene: TRBJ2-5; d_gene: .; v_gene: TRBV19
CDR3nt: TGTGCCAGCAGCTTAGCGGCTAGCGGGGGGTCCTACAATGAGCAGTTCTTC; CDR3aa: CASSLAASGGSYNEQFF; abundance: .; j_gene: TRBJ2-1; d_gene: TRBD2; v_gene: TRBV7-2
CDR3nt: TGTGCCACCAGGGGGAGGGGGAGCGGGACCCTAGCCAAAAACATTCAGTACTTC; CDR3aa: CATRGRGSGTLAKNIQYF; abundance: .; j_gene: TRBJ2-4; d_gene: .; v_gene: TRBV15
CDR3nt: TGTGCCAGCAGCTCTTCGCAGGGAGAAGAGACCCAGTACTTC; CDR3aa: CASSSSQGEETQYF; abundance: .; j_gene: TRBJ2-5; d_gene: .; v_gene: TRBV5-4
CDR3nt: TGCGCCAGCAGTGAGTCGACCGGGACTAGCGGGGGGAAAACAGATACGCAGTATTTT; CDR3aa: CASSESTGTSGGKTDTQYF; abundance: .; j_gene: TRBJ2-3; d_gene: TRBD2; v_gene: TRBV10-1
CDR3nt: TGTGCCAGCAGTTTATCTGTAGGAATAGGGTCGATAGATCAGCCCCAGCATTTT; CDR3aa: CASSLSVGIGSIDQPQHF; abundance: .; j_gene: TRBJ1-5; d_gene: .; v_gene: TRBV28
CDR3nt: TGTGCCAGCAGCTTAGGCCTTTTACTTCTGACAGGCATGAACACTGAAGCTTTCTTT; CDR3aa: CASSLGLLLLTGMNTEAFF; abundance: few; j_gene: TRBJ1-1; d_gene: .; v_gene: TRBV13
CDR3nt: TGTGCCAGCAGTGAATGGGAGGTTAGCTCCTACGAGCAGTACTTC; CDR3aa: CASSEWEVSSYEQYF; abundance: .; j_gene: TRBJ2-7; d_gene: .; v_gene: TRBV25-1
CDR3nt: TGTGCCAGCAGACAAAACCTCAGGACAGGGGCCAAGCAAGAGACCCAGTACTTC; CDR3aa: CASRQNLRTGAKQETQYF; abundance: .; j_gene: TRBJ2-5; d_gene: TRBD1; v_gene: TRBV5-4
CDR3nt: TGTGCCAGCAGTCCACCGGGCAGGAGGGAGACCCAGTACTTC; CDR3aa: CASSPPGRRETQYF; abundance: .; j_gene: TRBJ2-5; d_gene: .; v_gene: TRBV6-5
CDR3nt: TGCAGGGGACAGGGGGCGCGCGGCTACACCTTC; CDR3aa: CRGQGARGYTF; abundance: .; j_gene: TRBJ1-2; d_gene: TRBD1; v_gene: TRBV20-1
CDR3nt: TGTGCCAGCAGCTTAGGGACAGAGGTCGGCTATGGCTACACCTTC; CDR3aa: CASSLGTEVGYGYTF; abundance: once; j_gene: TRBJ1-2; d_gene: .; v_gene: TRBV7-2
CDR3nt: TGTGCCAGCAGCTTAACAGGGGGGAATGAGCAGTTCTTC; CDR3aa: CASSLTGGNEQFF; abundance: .; j_gene: TRBJ2-1; d_gene: TRBD1; v_gene: TRBV11-3
CDR3nt: TGTGCCACCTCAGAGAGAGGAGCCAAAAACATTCAGTACTTC; CDR3aa: CATSERGAKNIQYF; abundance: .; j_gene: TRBJ2-4; d_gene: .; v_gene: TRBV6-5
CDR3nt: TGTGCCCTAGCTTGGGAGGCTAGCGGGACTGAGACCCAGTACTTC; CDR3aa: CALAWEASGTETQYF; abundance: .; j_gene: TRBJ2-5; d_gene: TRBD2; v_gene: TRBV5-4
CDR3nt: TGTGCCAGCAGCGTAGCGGGGGGGACCTACAATGAGCAGTTCTTC; CDR3aa: CASSVAGGTYNEQFF; abundance: .; j_gene: TRBJ2-1; d_gene: TRBD2; v_gene: TRBV9